The 18 T cell receptor beta chains below all came from one sample that was sequenced in a study of cytomegalovirus exposure and HLA in healthy donors. PCR used 60 Vbeta primers and 13 Jbeta primers. Sequenced by immunoSEQ multiplex PCR; TCRdb stores in-frame clones only, minus some. The profile shows 58,000 or so clones, about 75% of them singletons. The sequenced sample consisted of PBMCs. The origin of the receptors is a woman between 35 and 50 years old in good health and CMV-seropositive.

The chain is built from TRBV5-1 and TRBJ1-2; the D is unclear. Germline values: CDR1 SGHRS, CDR2 YFSETQ. V lost 0 bases and J lost 7, with 22 bases in between. The CDR3 is 17 residues long. CDR3 sequence reads: CASSLGQGSLNAGGYTF. Written as DNA, the CDR3 is TGCGCCAGCAGCTTGGGACAAGGATCCCTTAATGCGGGTGGCTACACCTTC.

This sequence joins TRBV5-1 and TRBJ1-3; 8 bases line up with TRBD1. Germline CDR1 reads SGHRS; CDR2 reads YFSETQ. The CDR3 loop spans 16 amino acids. The trim removed 0 bases at V and 0 bases at J, leaving 2 bases unmatched. The chain's CDR3 is CASSLDRGISGNTIYF. CDR3 coding DNA: TGCGCCAGCAGCTTGGACAGGGGGATCTCTGGAAACACCATATATTTT.

This chain uses TRBV7-6 with TRBJ2-7; 10 bases agree with TRBD1. CDR3 length: 17 amino acids. Unmatched junction bases numbered 17, after V lost 2 bases and J lost 10 bases. Germline V gene data show CDR1 as SGHVS and CDR2 as FNYEAQ. Written as DNA, the CDR3 is TGTGCCAGCAGCTTAAAGGCCCCGGGACAGGGGTCAGCGAGACAGTACTTC. Translation gives CASSLKAPGQGSARQYF.

The chain recombines TRBV19 with TRBJ2-1; no clear D. The CDR3 sequence is 12 residues long. Germline V lookup: CDR1 LNHDA, CDR2 SQIVND (reference sequence). Trimming stripped 8 bases from V and 5 bases from J, with 10 bases between. The CDR3 is CASQSMDNEQFF. CDR3 nucleotide sequence: TGTGCCAGTCAGTCCATGGACAATGAGCAGTTCTTC.

This clone was recorded a few times. The V gene is TRBV5-1, the J gene TRBJ2-1; the D gene is possibly TRBD1 (6 bases). Germline CDR1 reads SGHRS; CDR2 reads YFSETQ. The CDR3 extends over 12 amino acids. The V end was cut by 4 bases, the J end by 8 bases, with 10 bases between. For the CDR3, the DNA is TGCGCCAGCAGCGTACAGGGTGATGAGCAGTTCTTC. Protein product: CASSVQGDEQFF.

The chain combines TRBV5-4 with TRBJ1-2; 11 nucleotides agree with TRBD1. This CDR3 has 15 amino acids. CDR1 and CDR2 from the germline V gene are SGHNT and YYREEE (reference sequence). The J segment lost 4 bases and the V segment lost 4 bases, leaving 6 bases of the junction unmatched. The CDR3 DNA reads TGTGCCAGCAGCGGGACGGGACAGGGGGTCTATGGCTACACCTTC. Its protein product is CASSGTGQGVYGYTF.

The genes are TRBV27 and TRBJ2-7; TRBD2 might be the D (5 bases). V dropped 0 bases and J dropped 3 bases, with 12 bases sitting between them. Germline lookup yields CDR1 MNHEY and CDR2 SMNVEV (reference sequence). CDR3 length: 15 residues. As DNA, the CDR3 is TGTGCCAGCAGTTTATCGACCCAGGCGGGCTACGAGCAGTACTTC. Its translation is CASSLSTQAGYEQYF.

V gene TRBV13 combines with J gene TRBJ2-1, with 14 positions matching TRBD2. The germline V gene encodes CDR1 PRHDT and CDR2 FYEKMQ (reference sequence). V shed 7 bases, J shed 8 bases, and the junction held 10 bases outside the gene matches. This CDR3 is 16 amino acids long. This CDR3 reads CASNHRLAGGLDEQFF. The DNA of the CDR3 is TGTGCCAGCAACCACCGACTAGCGGGGGGGTTGGATGAGCAGTTCTTC.

J is TRBJ2-2 and V is TRBV18; possibly TRBD1 for D (6 bases). Trimming stripped 3 bases from V and 2 bases from J, with 13 bases between. From germline, CDR1 is KGHSH and CDR2 LQKENI. This CDR3 has 16 amino acids. Written as DNA, the CDR3 is TGTGCCAGCTCACCTGAAACAGGGCCAAACACCGGGGAGCTGTTTTTT. It translates to CASSPETGPNTGELFF. The variable domain in full, with the rest retrieved from reference TRBV18 and TRBJ2-2, is NAGVMQNPRHLVRRRGQEARLRCSPMKGHSHVYWYRQLPEEGLKFMVYLQKENIIDESGMPKERFSAEFPKEGPSILRIQQVVRGDSAAYFCASSPETGPNTGELFFGEGSRLTVL.

This clone occurred a few times. The chain links TRBV12-2 to TRBJ2-7; TRBD2, as called in the table, went unchecked against the DNA. TRBV12-2 is assigned pseudogene status. This CDR3 spans 15 amino acids. The CDR3 loop reads CASRLLGGLLWGEYF. The CDR3 DNA reads TGTGCAAGTCGCTTGTTGGGAGGGCTCTTATGGGGTGAGTACTTC.

The CDR3 bases are TGCAGCGTCAACAGGGGAGGTCCGAACACTGAAGCTTTCTTT. Its translation: CSVNRGGPNTEAFF. The chain has TRBV29-1 and TRBJ1-1; 7 bases match TRBD1. The V gene end was trimmed by 6 bases and the J gene end by 1 base; junction bases not matched to a gene: 8. The CDR3 sequence is 14 residues long. In germline, CDR1 is SQVTM, CDR2 ANQGSEA.

This sequence joins TRBV5-4 and TRBJ2-2; D not certain. Germline V gene sequence: CDR1 SGHNT, CDR2 YYREEE (reference sequence). Trimming removed 2 bases at V and 9 bases at J, with 14 bases between. The CDR3 totals 14 residues. CDR3 sequence (DNA): TGTGCCAGCAGCTTAAGTGCCCTAAATCGGGAGCTGTTTTTT. This codes for CASSLSALNRELFF. The full variable domain, in which reference TRBV5-4 and TRBJ2-2 provide the parts outside the CDR3, is ETGVTQSPTHLIKTRGQQVTLRCSSQSGHNTVSWYQQALGQGPQFIFQYYREEENGRGNFPPRFSGLQFPNYSSELNVNALELDDSALYLCASSLSALNRELFFGEGSRLTVL.

This chain uses TRBV9 with TRBJ1-2; the match to TRBD1 covers 7 bases. Trimming removed 1 base from V and 6 bases from J; junction bases left unmatched: 3. Germline assignment: CDR1 SGDLS and CDR2 YYNGEE. The CDR3 is made up of 13 amino acids. This CDR3 is CASSVFQGDGYTF. CDR3 nucleotide sequence: TGTGCCAGCAGCGTATTCCAGGGGGATGGCTACACCTTC.

The chain uses TRBV9 and TRBJ1-4, with D maybe TRBD1 (6 bases). The V end was cut by 0 bases, the J end by 6 bases, with 15 bases between. This CDR3 has 16 amino acids. Germline CDR1 and CDR2: SGDLS and YYNGEE. The CDR3 DNA reads TGTGCCAGCAGCGTAGATTGGCGGGGGCAGTATGAAAAACTGTTTTTT. Translating it yields CASSVDWRGQYEKLFF.

This sequence joins TRBV28 and TRBJ1-4, with 11 bases identical to TRBD1. The germline gives CDR1 MDHEN, CDR2 SYDVKM. Unmatched junction bases numbered 4, after V lost 3 bases and J lost 4 bases. The CDR3 is made up of 16 amino acids. For the CDR3, the DNA is TGTGCCAGCAGTTTTAGGACAGGGGGCGGTAATGAAAAACTGTTTTTT. This encodes CASSFRTGGGNEKLFF.

The genes are TRBV11-2 and TRBJ1-1; D call uncertain. From germline, CDR1 is SGHAT and CDR2 FQNNGV. The CDR3 runs to 14 residues. V lost 1 base and J lost 4, with 10 bases in between. In DNA, the CDR3 is TGTGCCAGCAGCTTAGCATGGCCGGGCACTGAAGCTTTCTTT. This translates into CASSLAWPGTEAFF.

This rearrangement joins TRBV5-4 to TRBJ2-2, with 7 bases aligning to TRBD1. CDR1 SGHNT and CDR2 YYREEE come from the germline V gene (reference sequence). V shed 2 bases, J shed 0 bases, and the junction held 7 bases outside the gene matches. The CDR3 has 17 residues. The CDR3 loop reads CASSLSLTGSNTGELFF. The DNA of the CDR3 is TGTGCCAGCAGCTTAAGTTTGACAGGGTCGAACACCGGGGAGCTGTTTTTT.

The V and J genes are TRBV5-4 and TRBJ1-6; 10 bases agree with TRBD1. In germline, CDR1 is SGHNT, CDR2 YYREEE (reference sequence). V lost 5 bases to trimming and J lost 9 bases; unmatched junction nucleotides: 5. CDR3 length: 14 amino acids. The CDR3 bases are TGTGCCAGCAGTCCAGACAGGGGGCTTTCACCCCTCCACTTT. This gives the protein CASSPDRGLSPLHF.